This T cell receptor beta chain was recovered during a study of graft-versus-host responses after intestinal transplantation. About the study: Transplant recipients had multivisceral, liver-intestinal, or isolated intestinal grafts. Induction using anti-thymocyte globulin, followed by tacrolimus and steroids for two to three years, was given to all recipients. Study-wide points: Individuals who had graft-donor T cell macrochimerism had allografts that showed high graft-versus-host to host-versus-graft clonal ratios. After transplant, early declines in HvG clones were associated with peak levels of circulating GvH clones.

Turning to this clone: The antigen remains undetermined.

V lost 1 base and J lost 16; bases outside the gene matches: 6. Looked up from germline, CDR1 is SGHTA and CDR2 is FQGTGA. This CDR3 has 12 amino acids. The table came from immunoSEQ multiplex PCR; TCRdb's copy has only in-frame clones and leaves some out. Of about 120,000 clones detected, 90% appear once; the ten largest clones hold roughly 0.2%. The specimen was unstimulated CD4+ T cells sorted from spleen or lymph node cells, collected before intestinal transplant. The receptor was derived from a human donor who received an intestinal transplant. V is TRBV7-3 and J is TRBJ2-1, with 8 bases lining up with TRBD2. Here the CDR3 reads CASSLSERESFF. The CDR3 nucleotides are TGTGCCAGCAGCTTAAGTGAGCGGGAGAGTTTCTTC.